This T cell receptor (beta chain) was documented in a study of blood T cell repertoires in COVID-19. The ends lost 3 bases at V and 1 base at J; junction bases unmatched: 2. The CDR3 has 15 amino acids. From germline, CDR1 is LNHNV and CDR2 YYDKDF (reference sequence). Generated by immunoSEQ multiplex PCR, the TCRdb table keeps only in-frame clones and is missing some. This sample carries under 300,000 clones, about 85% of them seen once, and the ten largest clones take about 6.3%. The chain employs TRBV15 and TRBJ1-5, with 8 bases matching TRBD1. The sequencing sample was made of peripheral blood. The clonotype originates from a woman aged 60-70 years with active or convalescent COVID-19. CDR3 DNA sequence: TGTGCCACCAGCAGGGACAGGGCAAGCAATCAGCCCCAGCATTTT. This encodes CATSRDRASNQPQHF.